These T cell receptor beta chains were read from a single sample in a study of monozygotic twins with inflammatory bowel disease. TCRdb reworked the 5' RACE reads into one entry per CDR3 protein, no DNA. This sample contains around 190,000 distinct CDR3 sequences. Input material: blood. These receptors all come from a human donor with ulcerative colitis or Crohn's disease, or a healthy co-twin of an affected twin (not recorded which). Both conserved end residues are part of each CDR3.

j_gene | v_gene | CDR3aa
TRBJ2-3 | TRBV6-2/TRBV6-3 | CASSDTESDTQYF
TRBJ2-7 | TRBV20-1 | CSERMVLRHEQYF
TRBJ2-7 | TRBV5-1 | CASSLGDGSSYEQYF
TRBJ2-5 | TRBV20-1 | CSAVALAGVETQYF
TRBJ1-1 | TRBV12-3/TRBV12-4 | CASEGQGADTEAFF
TRBJ1-1 | TRBV12-3/TRBV12-4 | CASSSTDTEAFF
TRBJ1-6 | TRBV5-1 | CASSSGEHASPLHF
TRBJ2-6 | TRBV2 | CASHPSLYRTTGANVLTF
TRBJ2-3 | TRBV24-1 | CATSDLITDTQYF
TRBJ1-5 | TRBV10-3 | CAISESDQPQHF
TRBJ1-1 | TRBV7-9 | CASRDPGKEAFF
TRBJ1-1 | TRBV12-3/TRBV12-4 | CASIDNRVGTEAFF
TRBJ2-2 | TRBV12-3/TRBV12-4 | CASRRGQANTGELFF
TRBJ2-7 | TRBV7-9 | CASSSRDRGSLQYEQYF
TRBJ2-1 | TRBV6-1 | CASSEVGGYEQFF
TRBJ2-1 | TRBV20-1 | CSASSGGAFRNEQFF
TRBJ2-3 | TRBV2 | CASSKDSTDTQYF
TRBJ1-5 | TRBV6-1 | CASTIPPGQSNQPQHF
TRBJ2-1 | TRBV11-1 | CASSFEGLGTSGRHHNEQFF
TRBJ2-4 | TRBV3-1 | CASSATKERVRRAKNIQYF
TRBJ2-5 | TRBV20-1 | CSARGRSGGPQETQYF
TRBJ2-2 | TRBV7-8 | CASSPGAGELFF
TRBJ2-5 | TRBV12-3/TRBV12-4 | CASSFRGMETQYF
TRBJ1-2 | TRBV12-3/TRBV12-4 | CASSRDTRSGYTF
TRBJ2-1 | TRBV11-2 | CASSLAAGVLKGNEQFF
TRBJ2-3 | TRBV3-1 | CASSNAGGAFSTDTQYF
TRBJ1-1 | TRBV20-1 | CSARQGSTAAFF
TRBJ2-6 | TRBV4-2 | CASSPMGQALTF
TRBJ2-3 | TRBV2 | CASSRASRGDTQYF
TRBJ1-5 | TRBV28 | CASSTPAQEPQHF
TRBJ2-7 | TRBV3-1 | CASSPRHGAFEQYF
TRBJ1-3 | TRBV9 | CASSPRPGNTIYF
TRBJ1-1 | TRBV6-2/TRBV6-3 | CASRIRGSGTEAFF
TRBJ2-3 | TRBV3-1 | CASSLRNSLTDTQYF
TRBJ1-1 | TRBV7-3 | CASSFNEGSTEAFF
TRBJ1-2 | TRBV7-2 | CASSSRLQGSSGYTF
TRBJ1-3 | TRBV4-2 | CASSQVTGAGNTIYF
TRBJ2-3 | TRBV7-2 | CASSLAGAGGRDTQYF
TRBJ2-7 | TRBV5-1 | CASSQGDRSSYEQYF
TRBJ1-1 | TRBV14 | CASSHDWVSEAFF
TRBJ1-2 | TRBV6-1 | CASRRDYYGYTF
TRBJ2-6 | TRBV6-4 | CASSDSSSGANVLTF
TRBJ2-7 | TRBV5-1 | CASSLEPVNEQYF
TRBJ1-6 | TRBV7-8 | CASSLVVGVGNSPLHF
TRBJ1-1 | TRBV25-1 | CASSEYYRGGEAFF
TRBJ1-1 | TRBV5-1 | CASSADRNTEAFF